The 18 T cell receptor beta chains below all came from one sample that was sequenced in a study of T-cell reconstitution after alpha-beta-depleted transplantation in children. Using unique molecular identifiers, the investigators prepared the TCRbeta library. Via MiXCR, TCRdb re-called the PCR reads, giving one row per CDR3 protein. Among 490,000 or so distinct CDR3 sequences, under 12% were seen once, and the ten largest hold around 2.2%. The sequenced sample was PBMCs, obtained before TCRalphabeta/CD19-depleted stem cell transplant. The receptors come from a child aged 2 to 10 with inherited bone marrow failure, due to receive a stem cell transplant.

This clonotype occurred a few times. The CDR3 nucleotides are TGTGCCAGCAGTTACTTAGGGCAGGGGTTGGACGAGCAGTACTTC. It is translated as CASSYLGQGLDEQYF. The chain couples TRBV6-5 to TRBJ2-7, with a possible D match to TRBD1 (6 bases). Deletions cut 1 base from V and 5 bases from J, with 15 bases between. Germline V lookup: CDR1 MNHEY, CDR2 SVGAGI. The CDR3 consists of 15 residues.

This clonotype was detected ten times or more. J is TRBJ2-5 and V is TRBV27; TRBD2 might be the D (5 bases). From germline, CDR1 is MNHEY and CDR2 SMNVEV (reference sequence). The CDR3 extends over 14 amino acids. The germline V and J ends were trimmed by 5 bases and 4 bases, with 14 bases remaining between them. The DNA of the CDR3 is TGTGCCAGCAGTGTTGTGTTAGCGTTAGAGACCCAGTACTTC. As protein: CASSVVLALETQYF.

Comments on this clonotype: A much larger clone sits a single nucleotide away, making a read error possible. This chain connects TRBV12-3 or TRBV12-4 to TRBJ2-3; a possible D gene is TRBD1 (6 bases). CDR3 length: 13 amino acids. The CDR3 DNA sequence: TGTGCCATCAGTATACAGGGTCCAGATACGCAGTATTTT. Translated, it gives CAISIQGPDTQYF.

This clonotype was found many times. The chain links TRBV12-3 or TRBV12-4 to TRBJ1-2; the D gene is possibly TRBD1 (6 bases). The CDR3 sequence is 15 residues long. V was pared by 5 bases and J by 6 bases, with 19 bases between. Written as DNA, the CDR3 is TGTGCCAGCAGTCGCAAGACAGGCGGTTCGGATGGCTACACCTTC. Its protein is CASSRKTGGSDGYTF.

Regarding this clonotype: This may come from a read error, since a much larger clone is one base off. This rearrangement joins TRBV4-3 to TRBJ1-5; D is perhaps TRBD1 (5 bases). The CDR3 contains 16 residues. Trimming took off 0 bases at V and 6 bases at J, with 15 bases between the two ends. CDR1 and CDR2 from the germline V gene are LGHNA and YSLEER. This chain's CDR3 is CASSQDWFWGSQPQHF. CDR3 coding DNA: TGCGCCAGCAGCCAAGATTGGTTTTGGGGCAGTCAGCCCCAGCATTTT.

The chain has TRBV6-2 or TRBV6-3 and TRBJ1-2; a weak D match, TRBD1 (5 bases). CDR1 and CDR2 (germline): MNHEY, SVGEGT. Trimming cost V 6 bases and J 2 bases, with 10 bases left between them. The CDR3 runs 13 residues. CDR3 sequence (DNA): TGTGCCAGCAGACCTTACAGGAACTATGGCTACACCTTC. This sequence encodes CASRPYRNYGYTF.

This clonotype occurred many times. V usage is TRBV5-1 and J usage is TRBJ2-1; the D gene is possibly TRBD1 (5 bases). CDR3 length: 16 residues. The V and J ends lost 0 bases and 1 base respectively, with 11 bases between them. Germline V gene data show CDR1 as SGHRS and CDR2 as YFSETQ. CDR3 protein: CASSLEKAGSYNEQFF. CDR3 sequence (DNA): TGCGCCAGCAGCTTGGAAAAGGCAGGGTCCTACAATGAGCAGTTCTTC.

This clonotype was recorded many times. The CDR3 sequence is CASSRLGLGSNQPQHF. The CDR3 nucleotides read TGTGCCAGCAGTCGCCTAGGGTTAGGGAGCAATCAGCCCCAGCATTTT. The chain has TRBV28 and TRBJ1-5, with D hard to call. Germline CDR1 MDHEN, CDR2 SYDVKM. Trimming took off 5 bases at V and 1 base at J, with 15 bases between the two ends. This CDR3 comprises 16 residues.

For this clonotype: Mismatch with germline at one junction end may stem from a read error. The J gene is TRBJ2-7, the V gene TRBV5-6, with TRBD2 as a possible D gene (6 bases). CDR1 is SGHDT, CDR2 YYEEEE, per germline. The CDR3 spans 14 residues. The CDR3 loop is CASSLGGKSYAQYF. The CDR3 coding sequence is TGTGCCAGCAGCTTGGGCGGGAAATCCTACGCGCAGTACTTC.

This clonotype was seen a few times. The CDR3 spells CASSIHYGRGFPYEQYF. The CDR3 nucleotides are TGTGCCAGCAGCATACATTATGGACGCGGCTTTCCATACGAGCAGTACTTC. This rearrangement joins TRBV11-2 to TRBJ2-7; D is uncertain. Trimming removed 5 bases at V and 4 bases at J, with 24 bases between. Germline loops: CDR1 SGHAT, CDR2 FQNNGV. CDR3 length: 17 amino acids.

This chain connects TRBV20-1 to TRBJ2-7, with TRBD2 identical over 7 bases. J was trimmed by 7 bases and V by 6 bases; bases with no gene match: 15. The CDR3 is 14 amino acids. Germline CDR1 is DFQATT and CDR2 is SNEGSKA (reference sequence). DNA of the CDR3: TGCAGTGCGACCCGGGACTCGCCAGCGGGAGAGCAGTACTTC. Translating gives CSATRDSPAGEQYF.

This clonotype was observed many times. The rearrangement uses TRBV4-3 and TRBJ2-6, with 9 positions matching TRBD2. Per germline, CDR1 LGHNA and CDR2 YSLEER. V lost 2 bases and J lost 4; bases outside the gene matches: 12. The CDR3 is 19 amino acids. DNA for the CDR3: TGCGCCAGCAGCCAATCATATAGCGGGAGTACAAAAGGGGCCAACGTCCTGACTTTC. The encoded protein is CASSQSYSGSTKGANVLTF.

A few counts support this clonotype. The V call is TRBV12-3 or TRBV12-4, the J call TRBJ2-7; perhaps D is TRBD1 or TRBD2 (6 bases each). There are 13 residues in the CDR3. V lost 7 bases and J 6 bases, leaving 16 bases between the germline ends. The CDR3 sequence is CASNPSGALEQYF. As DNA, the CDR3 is TGTGCCAGCAATCCCTCGGGGGCACTCGAGCAGTACTTC.

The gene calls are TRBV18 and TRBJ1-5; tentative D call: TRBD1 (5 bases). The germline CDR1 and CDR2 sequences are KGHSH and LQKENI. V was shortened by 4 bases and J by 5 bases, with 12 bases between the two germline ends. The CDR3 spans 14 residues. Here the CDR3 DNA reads TGTGCCAGCTCACTCATCAGGGCCGATCAGCCCCAGCATTTT. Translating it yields CASSLIRADQPQHF. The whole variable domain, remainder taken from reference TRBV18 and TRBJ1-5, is NAGVMQNPRHLVRRRGQEARLRCSPMKGHSHVYWYRQLPEEGLKFMVYLQKENIIDESGMPKERFSAEFPKEGPSILRIQQVVRGDSAAYFCASSLIRADQPQHFGDGTRLSIL.

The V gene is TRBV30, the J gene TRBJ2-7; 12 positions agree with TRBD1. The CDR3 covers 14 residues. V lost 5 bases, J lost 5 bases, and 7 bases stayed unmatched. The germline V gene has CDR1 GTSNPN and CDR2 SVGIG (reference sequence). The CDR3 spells CAWGKGQGADEQYF. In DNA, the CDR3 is TGTGCCTGGGGAAAGGGACAGGGGGCCGACGAGCAGTACTTC.

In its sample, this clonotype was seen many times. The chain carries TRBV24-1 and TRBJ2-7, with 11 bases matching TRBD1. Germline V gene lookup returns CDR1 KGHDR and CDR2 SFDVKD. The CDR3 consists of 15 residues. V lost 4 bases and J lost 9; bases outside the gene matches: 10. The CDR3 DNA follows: TGTGCCACCAGTGACACCGGGACAGGGGGAACTAGGCAGTACTTC. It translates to CATSDTGTGGTRQYF.

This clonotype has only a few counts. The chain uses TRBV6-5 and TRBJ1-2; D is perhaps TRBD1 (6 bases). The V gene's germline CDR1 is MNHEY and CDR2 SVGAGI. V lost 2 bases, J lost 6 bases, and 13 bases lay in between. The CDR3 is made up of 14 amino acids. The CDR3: CASSYRGLGDGYTF. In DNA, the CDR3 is TGTGCCAGCAGTTACCGGGGGCTAGGGGATGGCTACACCTTC.

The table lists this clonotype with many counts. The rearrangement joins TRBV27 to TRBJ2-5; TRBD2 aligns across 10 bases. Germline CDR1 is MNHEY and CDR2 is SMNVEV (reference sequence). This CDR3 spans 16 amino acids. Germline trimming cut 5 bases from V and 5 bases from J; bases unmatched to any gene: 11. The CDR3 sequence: CASSLSRTSGSETQYF. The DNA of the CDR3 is TGTGCCAGCAGTCTCTCAAGGACTAGCGGTTCGGAGACCCAGTACTTC.